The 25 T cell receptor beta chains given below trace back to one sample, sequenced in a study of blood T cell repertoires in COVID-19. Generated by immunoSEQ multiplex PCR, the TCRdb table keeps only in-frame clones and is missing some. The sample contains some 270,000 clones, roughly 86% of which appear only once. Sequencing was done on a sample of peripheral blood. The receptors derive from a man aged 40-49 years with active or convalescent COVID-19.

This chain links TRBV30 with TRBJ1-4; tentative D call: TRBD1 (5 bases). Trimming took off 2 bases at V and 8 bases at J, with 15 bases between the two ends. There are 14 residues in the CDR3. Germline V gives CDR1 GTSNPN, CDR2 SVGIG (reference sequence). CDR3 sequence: CAWSRGDSDEKLFF. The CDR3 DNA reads TGTGCCTGGAGTCGGGGGGACTCGGACGAAAAACTGTTTTTT.

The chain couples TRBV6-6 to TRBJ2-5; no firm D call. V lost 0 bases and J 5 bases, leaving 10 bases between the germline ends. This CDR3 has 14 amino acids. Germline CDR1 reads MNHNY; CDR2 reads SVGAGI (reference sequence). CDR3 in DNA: TGTGCCAGCAGTTACTCGTCCCCCTCGGAGACCCAGTACTTC. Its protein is CASSYSSPSETQYF.

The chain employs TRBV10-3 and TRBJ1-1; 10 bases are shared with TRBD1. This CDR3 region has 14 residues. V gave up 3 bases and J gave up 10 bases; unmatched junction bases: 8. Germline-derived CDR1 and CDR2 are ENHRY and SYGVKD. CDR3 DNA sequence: TGTGCCATCAGTGATGGGACAGGGGAATTTAGAGCTTTCTTT. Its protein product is CAISDGTGEFRAFF.

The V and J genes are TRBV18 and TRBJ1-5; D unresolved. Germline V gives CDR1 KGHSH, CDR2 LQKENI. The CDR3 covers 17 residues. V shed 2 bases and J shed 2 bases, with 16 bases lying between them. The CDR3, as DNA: TGTGCCAGCTCACCAAGTTCGGGGAAGCGAGGCAATCAGCCCCAGCATTTT. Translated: CASSPSSGKRGNQPQHF. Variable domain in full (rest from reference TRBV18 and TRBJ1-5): NAGVMQNPRHLVRRRGQEARLRCSPMKGHSHVYWYRQLPEEGLKFMVYLQKENIIDESGMPKERFSAEFPKEGPSILRIQQVVRGDSAAYFCASSPSSGKRGNQPQHFGDGTRLSIL.

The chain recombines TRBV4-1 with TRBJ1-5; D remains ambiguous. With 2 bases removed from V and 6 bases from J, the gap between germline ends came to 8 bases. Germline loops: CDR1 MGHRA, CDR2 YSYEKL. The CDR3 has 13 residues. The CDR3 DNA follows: TGCGCCAGCAGCCAAACCCGGGGTCAGCCCCAGCATTTT. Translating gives CASSQTRGQPQHF.

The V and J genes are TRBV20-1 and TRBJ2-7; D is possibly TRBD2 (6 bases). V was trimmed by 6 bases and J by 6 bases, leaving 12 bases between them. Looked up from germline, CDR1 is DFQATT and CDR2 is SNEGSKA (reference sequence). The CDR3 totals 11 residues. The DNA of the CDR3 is TGCAGTGCCGGAGGGCCGGGCGAGCAGTACTTC. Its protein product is CSAGGPGEQYF.

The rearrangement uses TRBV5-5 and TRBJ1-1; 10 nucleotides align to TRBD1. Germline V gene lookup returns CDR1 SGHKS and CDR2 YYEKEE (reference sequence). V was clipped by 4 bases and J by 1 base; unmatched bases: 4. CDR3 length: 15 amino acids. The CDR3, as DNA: TGTGCCAGCAGCACAAGACAGGGGGCGAACACTGAAGCTTTCTTT. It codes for CASSTRQGANTEAFF.

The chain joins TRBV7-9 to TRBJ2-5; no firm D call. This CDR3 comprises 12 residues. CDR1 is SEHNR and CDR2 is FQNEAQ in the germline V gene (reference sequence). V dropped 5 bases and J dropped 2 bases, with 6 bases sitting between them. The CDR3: CASSPTQETQYF. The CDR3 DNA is TGTGCCAGCAGCCCGACACAAGAGACCCAGTACTTC.

CDR3 nucleotides: TGTGCCAGCAGCCGGGACAGGGGGGAAGCAAATGGGTTCTTC. It yields the protein CASSRDRGEANGFF. The chain couples TRBV11-2 to TRBJ2-1, with 11 bases matching TRBD1. Germline V gives CDR1 SGHAT, CDR2 FQNNGV. After removal of 5 bases from V and 15 bases from J, the junction contained 12 bases not matched to a gene. The CDR3 contains 14 residues.

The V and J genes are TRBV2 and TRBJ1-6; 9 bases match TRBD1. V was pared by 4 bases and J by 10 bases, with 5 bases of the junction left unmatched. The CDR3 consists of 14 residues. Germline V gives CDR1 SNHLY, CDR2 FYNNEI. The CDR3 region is CASSADRGGSPLHF. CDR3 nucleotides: TGTGCCAGCAGTGCGGACAGGGGCGGCTCACCCCTCCACTTT.

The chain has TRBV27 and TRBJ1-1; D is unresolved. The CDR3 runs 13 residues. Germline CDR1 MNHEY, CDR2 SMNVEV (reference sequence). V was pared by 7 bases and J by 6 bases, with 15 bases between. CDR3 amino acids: CASKWVAGSEAFF. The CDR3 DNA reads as TGTGCCAGCAAGTGGGTAGCGGGCTCTGAAGCTTTCTTT.

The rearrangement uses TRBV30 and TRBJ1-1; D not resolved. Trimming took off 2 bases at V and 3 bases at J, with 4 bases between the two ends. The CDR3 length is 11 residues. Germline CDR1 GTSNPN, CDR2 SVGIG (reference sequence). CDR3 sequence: CAWSYYTEAFF. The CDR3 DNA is TGTGCCTGGAGTTATTACACTGAAGCTTTCTTT.

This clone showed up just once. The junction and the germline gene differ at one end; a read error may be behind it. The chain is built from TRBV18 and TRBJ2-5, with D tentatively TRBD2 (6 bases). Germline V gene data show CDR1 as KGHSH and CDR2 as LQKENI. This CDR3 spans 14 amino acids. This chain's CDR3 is CASPPGGTKETQYF. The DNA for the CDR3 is TGTGCCAGCCCACCTGGGGGGACCAAAGAGACCCAGTACTTC.

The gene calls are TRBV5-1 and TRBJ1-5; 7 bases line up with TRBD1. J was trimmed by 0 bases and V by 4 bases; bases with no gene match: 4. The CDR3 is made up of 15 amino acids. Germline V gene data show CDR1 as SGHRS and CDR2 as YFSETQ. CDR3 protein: CASSPGQSSNQPQHF. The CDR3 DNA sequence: TGCGCCAGCAGCCCGGGACAGTCTAGCAATCAGCCCCAGCATTTT.

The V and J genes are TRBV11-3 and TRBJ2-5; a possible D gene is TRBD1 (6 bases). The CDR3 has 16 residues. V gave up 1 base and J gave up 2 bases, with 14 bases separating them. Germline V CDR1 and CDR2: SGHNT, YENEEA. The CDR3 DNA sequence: TGTGCCAGCAGCTTAGTCTCCCAGGGGCCTCAAGAGACCCAGTACTTC. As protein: CASSLVSQGPQETQYF.

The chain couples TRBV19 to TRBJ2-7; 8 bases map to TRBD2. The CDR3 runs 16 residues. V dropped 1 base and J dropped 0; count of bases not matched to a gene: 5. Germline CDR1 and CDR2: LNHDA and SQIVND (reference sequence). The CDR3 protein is CASSIAGGRFSYEQYF. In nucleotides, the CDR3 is TGTGCCAGTAGTATAGCAGGCGGGAGGTTCTCCTACGAGCAGTACTTC.

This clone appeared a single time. In DNA, the CDR3 is TGTGCCAGCTTGGGGGCAGGGCATGGCTACACCTTC. Protein: CASLGAGHGYTF. The chain combines TRBV28 with TRBJ1-2; tentative D call: TRBD1 (6 bases). Germline V CDR1 and CDR2: MDHEN, SYDVKM. The CDR3 contains 12 residues. The V end was cut by 8 bases, the J end by 6 bases, with 13 bases between.

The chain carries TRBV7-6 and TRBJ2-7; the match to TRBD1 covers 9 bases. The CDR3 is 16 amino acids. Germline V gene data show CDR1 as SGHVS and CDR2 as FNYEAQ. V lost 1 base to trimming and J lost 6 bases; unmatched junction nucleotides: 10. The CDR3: CASSLDGLDRGFEQYF. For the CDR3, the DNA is TGTGCCAGCAGCTTAGACGGTTTGGACAGGGGTTTCGAGCAGTACTTC. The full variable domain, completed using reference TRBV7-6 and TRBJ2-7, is GAGVSQSPRYKVTKRGQDVALRCDPISGHVSLYWYRQALGQGPEFLTYFNYEAQQDKSGLPNDRFSAERPEGSISTLTIQRTEQRDSAMYRCASSLDGLDRGFEQYFGPGTRLTVT.

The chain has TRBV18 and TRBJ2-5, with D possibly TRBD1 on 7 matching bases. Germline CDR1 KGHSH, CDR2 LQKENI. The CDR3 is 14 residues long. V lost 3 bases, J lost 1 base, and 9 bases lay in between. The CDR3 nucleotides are TGTGCCAGCTCACCCCAGGGGGGCCAAGAGACCCAGTACTTC. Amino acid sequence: CASSPQGGQETQYF.

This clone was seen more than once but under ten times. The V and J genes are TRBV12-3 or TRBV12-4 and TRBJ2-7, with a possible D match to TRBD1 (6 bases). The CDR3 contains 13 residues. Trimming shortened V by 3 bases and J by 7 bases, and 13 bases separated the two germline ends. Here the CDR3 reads CASSFLQGVEQYF. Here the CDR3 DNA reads TGTGCCAGCAGTTTTTTACAGGGTGTAGAGCAGTACTTC.

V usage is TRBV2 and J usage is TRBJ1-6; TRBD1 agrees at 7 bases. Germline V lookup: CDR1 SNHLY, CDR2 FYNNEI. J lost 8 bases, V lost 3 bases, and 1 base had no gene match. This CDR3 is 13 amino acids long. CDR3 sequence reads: CASSDRGDSPLHF. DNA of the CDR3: TGTGCCAGCAGTGACAGGGGGGATTCACCCCTCCACTTT.

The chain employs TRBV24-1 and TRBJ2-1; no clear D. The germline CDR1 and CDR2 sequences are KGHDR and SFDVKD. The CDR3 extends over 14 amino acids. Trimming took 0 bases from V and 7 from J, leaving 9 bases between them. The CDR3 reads CATSDLSTLNEQFF. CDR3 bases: TGTGCCACCAGTGATTTGTCGACTTTGAATGAGCAGTTCTTC.

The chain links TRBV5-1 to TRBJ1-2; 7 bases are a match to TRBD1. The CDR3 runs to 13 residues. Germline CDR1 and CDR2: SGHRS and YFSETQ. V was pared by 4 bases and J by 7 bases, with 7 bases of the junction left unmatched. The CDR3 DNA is TGCGCCAGCAGCGCGGGACAGCTGTCTGGCTACACCTTC. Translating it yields CASSAGQLSGYTF.

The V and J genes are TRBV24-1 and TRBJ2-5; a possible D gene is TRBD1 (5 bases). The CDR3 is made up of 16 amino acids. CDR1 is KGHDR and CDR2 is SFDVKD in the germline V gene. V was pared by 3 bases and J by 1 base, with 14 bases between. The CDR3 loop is CATSDGAPDVQETQYF. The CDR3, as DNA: TGTGCCACCAGTGATGGGGCCCCTGACGTCCAAGAGACCCAGTACTTC.

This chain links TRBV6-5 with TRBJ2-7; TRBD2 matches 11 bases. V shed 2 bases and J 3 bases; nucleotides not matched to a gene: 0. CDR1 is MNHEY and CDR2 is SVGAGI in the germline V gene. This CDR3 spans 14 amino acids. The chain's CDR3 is CASSYGTSGYEQYF. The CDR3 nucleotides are TGTGCCAGCAGTTACGGGACTAGCGGCTACGAGCAGTACTTC.